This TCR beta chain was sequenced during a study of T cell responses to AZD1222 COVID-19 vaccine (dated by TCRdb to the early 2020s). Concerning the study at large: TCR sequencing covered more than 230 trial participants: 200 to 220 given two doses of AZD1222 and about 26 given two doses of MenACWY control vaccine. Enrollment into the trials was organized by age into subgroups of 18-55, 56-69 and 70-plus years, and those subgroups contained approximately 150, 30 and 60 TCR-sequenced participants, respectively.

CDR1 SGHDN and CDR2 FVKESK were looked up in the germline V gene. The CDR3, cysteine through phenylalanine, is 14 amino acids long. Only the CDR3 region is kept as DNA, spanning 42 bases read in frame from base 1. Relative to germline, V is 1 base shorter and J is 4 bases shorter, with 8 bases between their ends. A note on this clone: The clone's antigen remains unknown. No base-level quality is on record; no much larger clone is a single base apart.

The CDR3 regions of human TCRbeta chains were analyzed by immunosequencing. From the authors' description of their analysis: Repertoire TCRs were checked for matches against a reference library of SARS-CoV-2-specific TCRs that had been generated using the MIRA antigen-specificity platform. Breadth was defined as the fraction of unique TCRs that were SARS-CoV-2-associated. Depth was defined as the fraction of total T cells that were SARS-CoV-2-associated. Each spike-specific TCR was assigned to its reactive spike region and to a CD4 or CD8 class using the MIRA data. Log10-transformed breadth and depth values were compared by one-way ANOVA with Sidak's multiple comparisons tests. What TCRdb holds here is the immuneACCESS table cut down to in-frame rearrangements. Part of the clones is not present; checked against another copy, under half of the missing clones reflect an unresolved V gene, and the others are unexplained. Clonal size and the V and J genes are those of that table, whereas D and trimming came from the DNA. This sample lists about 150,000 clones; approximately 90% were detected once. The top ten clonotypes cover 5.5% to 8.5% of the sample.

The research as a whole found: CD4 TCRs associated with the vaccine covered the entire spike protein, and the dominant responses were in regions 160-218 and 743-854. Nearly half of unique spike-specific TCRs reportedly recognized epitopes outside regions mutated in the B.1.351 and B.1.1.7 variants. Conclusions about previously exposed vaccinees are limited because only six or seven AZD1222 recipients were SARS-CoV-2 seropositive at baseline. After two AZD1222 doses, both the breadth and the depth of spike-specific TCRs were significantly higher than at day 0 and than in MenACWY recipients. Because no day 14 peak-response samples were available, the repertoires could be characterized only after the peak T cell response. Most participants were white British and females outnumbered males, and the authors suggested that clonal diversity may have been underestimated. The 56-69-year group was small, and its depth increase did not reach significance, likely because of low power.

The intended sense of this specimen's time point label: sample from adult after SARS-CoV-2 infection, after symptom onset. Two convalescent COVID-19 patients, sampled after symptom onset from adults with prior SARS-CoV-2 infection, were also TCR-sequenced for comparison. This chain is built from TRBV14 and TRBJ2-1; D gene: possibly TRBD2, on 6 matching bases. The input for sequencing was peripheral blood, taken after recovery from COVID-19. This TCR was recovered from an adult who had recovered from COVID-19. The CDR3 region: CASSQGGAYNEQFF. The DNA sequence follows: TGTGCCAGCAGCCAAGGCGGGGCTTACAATGAGCAGTTCTTC. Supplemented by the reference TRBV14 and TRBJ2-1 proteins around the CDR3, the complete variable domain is EAGVTQFPSHSVIEKGQTVTLRCDPISGHDNLYWYRRVMGKEIKFLLHFVKESKQDESGMPNNRFLAERTGGTYSTLKVQPAELEDSGVYFCASSQGGAYNEQFFGPGTRLTVL.